This T cell receptor beta chain is drawn from a study of control samples from healthy donors and cancer patients. Sequencing was performed with immunoSEQ multiplex PCR; in TCRdb, only in-frame clones are kept and a portion is missing. The sample lists more than 70,000 clones; 91% were seen once. In its sample, this clone was seen once. Germline V lookup: CDR1 LGHDT, CDR2 YNNKEL (reference sequence). This CDR3 region has 16 residues. The junction had 2 bases not matched to a gene; V was cut back by 3 bases and J by 0 bases. The clonotype originates from a woman aged 25 to 39 in good health. This rearrangement joins TRBV3-1 (or the pseudogene TRBV3-2) to TRBJ2-1; 10 bases line up with TRBD2. Sequenced input: blood. The CDR3 spells CASSHTSGISYNEQFF. The CDR3 bases are TGTGCCAGCAGCCATACTAGCGGGATCTCCTACAATGAGCAGTTCTTC.